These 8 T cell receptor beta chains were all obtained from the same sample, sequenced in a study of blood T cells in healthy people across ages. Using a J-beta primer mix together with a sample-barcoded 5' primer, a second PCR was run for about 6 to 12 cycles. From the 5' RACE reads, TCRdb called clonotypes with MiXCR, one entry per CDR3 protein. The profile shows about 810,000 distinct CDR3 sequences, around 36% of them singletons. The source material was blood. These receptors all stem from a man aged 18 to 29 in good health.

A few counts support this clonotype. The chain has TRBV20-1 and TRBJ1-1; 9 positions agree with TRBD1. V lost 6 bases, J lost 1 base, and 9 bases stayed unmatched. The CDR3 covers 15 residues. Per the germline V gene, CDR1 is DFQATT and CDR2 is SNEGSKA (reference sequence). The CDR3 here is CSATGQGKPNTEAFF. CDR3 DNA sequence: TGCAGTGCAACCGGACAGGGGAAGCCGAACACTGAAGCTTTCTTT.

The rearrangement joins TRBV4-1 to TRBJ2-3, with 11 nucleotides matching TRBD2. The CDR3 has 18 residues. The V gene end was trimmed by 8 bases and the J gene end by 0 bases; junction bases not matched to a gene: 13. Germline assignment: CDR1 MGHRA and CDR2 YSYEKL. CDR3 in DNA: TGCGCCAGCCTAGGAAACCCTAGCGGGGGGTACAGCACAGATACGCAGTATTTT. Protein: CASLGNPSGGYSTDTQYF.

CDR3 DNA sequence: TGTGCCAGCATTATCTTAAAATCCGTTTTCACTGAAGCTTTCTTT. Translating gives CASIILKSVFTEAFF. The genes are TRBV12-3 or TRBV12-4 and TRBJ1-1; D is uncertain. V was shortened by 7 bases and J by 4 bases, with 19 bases between the two germline ends. CDR3 length: 15 residues.

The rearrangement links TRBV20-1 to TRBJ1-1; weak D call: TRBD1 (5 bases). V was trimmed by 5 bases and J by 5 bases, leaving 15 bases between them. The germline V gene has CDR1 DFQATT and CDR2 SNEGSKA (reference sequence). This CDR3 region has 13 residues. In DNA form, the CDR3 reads TGCAGTGCTTCCCGGGGGGAGAGGACTGAAGCTTTCTTT. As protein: CSASRGERTEAFF.

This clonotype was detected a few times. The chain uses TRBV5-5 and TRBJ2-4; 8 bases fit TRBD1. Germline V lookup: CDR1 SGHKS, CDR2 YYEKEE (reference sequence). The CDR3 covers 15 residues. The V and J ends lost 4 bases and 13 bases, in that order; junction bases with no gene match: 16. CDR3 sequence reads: CASSTVIRQGSVQYF. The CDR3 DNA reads TGTGCCAGCAGCACCGTAATAAGACAGGGGTCGGTGCAGTACTTC.

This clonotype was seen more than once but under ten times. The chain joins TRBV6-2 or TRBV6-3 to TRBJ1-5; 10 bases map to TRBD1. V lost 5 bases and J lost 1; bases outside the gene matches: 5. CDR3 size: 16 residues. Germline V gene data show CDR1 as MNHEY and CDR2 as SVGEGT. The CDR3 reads CASSRPGQGSNQPQHF. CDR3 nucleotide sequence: TGTGCCAGCAGTCGCCCGGGACAGGGGAGCAATCAGCCCCAGCATTTT.

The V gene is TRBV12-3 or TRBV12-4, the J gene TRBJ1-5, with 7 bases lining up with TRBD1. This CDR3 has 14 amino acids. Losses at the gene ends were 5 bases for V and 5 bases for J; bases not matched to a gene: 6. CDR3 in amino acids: CASSPDRIHQPQHF. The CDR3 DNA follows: TGTGCCAGCAGTCCGGACAGGATCCATCAGCCCCAGCATTTT.

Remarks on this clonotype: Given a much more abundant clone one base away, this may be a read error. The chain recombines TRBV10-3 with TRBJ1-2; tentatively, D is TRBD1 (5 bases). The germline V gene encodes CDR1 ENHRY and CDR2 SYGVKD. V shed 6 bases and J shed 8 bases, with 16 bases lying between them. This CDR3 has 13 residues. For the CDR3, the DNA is TGTGCCATCAGGAAAGTCACAGGATTGGGCTACACCTTC. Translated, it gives CAIRKVTGLGYTF.